This T cell receptor beta chain stems from a study of T cells after yellow fever vaccination. Overall study findings and caveats: Among primary-vaccination clones, most reappeared after the booster, at around 97% for CD4 and more than 75% for CD8. When the response was secondary, it was weaker but reached its peak faster, day 5 versus 15.

The CDR3 covers 15 residues. Trimming took 7 bases from V and 3 from J; bases not matched to a gene: 10. CDR1 is SEHNR and CDR2 is FQNEAQ in the germline V gene (reference sequence). This clonotype was seen repeatedly, ten times or more. What it recognizes is unknown. TCRdb analysed the 5' RACE reads with MiXCR anew, one entry per CDR3 protein. Of 150,000 to 200,000 distinct CDR3 sequences listed, 9.3% are singletons. The sample in question was CD8+ T cells sorted from PBMCs, obtained 45 days after the yellow fever booster vaccination. The V and J genes are TRBV7-9 and TRBJ2-3; 7 bases match TRBD1. This sequence was found in a man between 18 and 35 years old who received the YFV17D yellow fever vaccine. The CDR3 here is CASNNPQGRTDTQYF. CDR3 nucleotide sequence: TGTGCCAGCAACAACCCACAGGGGAGAACAGATACGCAGTATTTT. Drawing the rest from reference TRBV7-9 and TRBJ2-3, the complete variable domain is DTGVSQNPRHKITKRGQNVTFRCDPISEHNRLYWYRQTLGQGPEFLTYFQNEAQLEKSRLLSDRFSAERPKGSFSTLEIQRTEQGDSAMYLCASNNPQGRTDTQYFGPGTRLTVL.